This TCR beta chain is from a study of T cell responses to AZD1222 COVID-19 vaccine. General study findings and limits: Rises in breadth and depth of Spike-specific TCRs came after two AZD1222 doses.

Turning to this clone: Its matching antigen is unknown.

Some clones are missing from TCRdb's copy, which holds only in-frame ones; the method was immunoSEQ multiplex PCR. Found here are around 100,000 clones, about 95% of them singletons; the top ten hold more than 2%. The CDR3 has 15 residues. Trimming removed 4 bases from V and 0 bases from J, with 11 bases in between. Germline-derived CDR1 and CDR2 are SGDLS and YYNGEE. The receptor was derived from an adult in good health. Sequencing used peripheral blood, obtained on day 0 of AZD1222 vaccination. The chain uses TRBV9 and TRBJ2-4; tentatively, D is TRBD2 (6 bases). The chain's CDR3 is CASSRTGLAKNIQYF. CDR3 bases: TGTGCCAGCAGCAGGACGGGACTAGCCAAAAACATTCAGTACTTC.